This TCR beta chain was recorded in a study of metastatic and nonmetastatic thyroid tumors. The CDR3 is 13 amino acids. CDR1 and CDR2 from the germline V gene are MNHNS and SASEGT. Trimming pared 7 bases from V and 5 bases from J, leaving 14 bases between. Thyroid surgery took place with no prior treatment in any patient. This clone is labeled as medium-sized. From the PCR reads, TCRdb re-called clones with MiXCR. The table has about 15,000 clones, around 28% seen once; the top ten hold about 52%. The chain recombines TRBV6-1 with TRBJ2-5, with D uncertain. Sequences were obtained from tumor tissue. The sequence came from a male donor with papillary thyroid cancer or a benign thyroid nodule (not recorded which). Some clones in this sample may be carry-over from other donors' samples. CDR3 protein: CASTRSLAETQYF. CDR3 coding DNA: TGTGCCAGCACCAGAAGCCTGGCCGAGACCCAGTACTTC.